The rows below give T cell receptor beta chains drawn from one sample of a study of cytomegalovirus exposure and HLA in healthy donors. Repertoires were generated with immunoSEQ multiplex PCR, while TCRdb's copy carries only in-frame clones and drops some. The data show over 110,000 clones, about 80% seen once. Material: PBMCs. Receptor source: a woman aged 60-75 years in good health and CMV-seropositive. The CDR3 runs from the conserved cysteine through the conserved F or W.

J: TRBJ2-7; V: TRBV11-3; CDR3: CASSPTSYEQYF
J: TRBJ2-3; V: TRBV7-2; CDR3: CASSSTSTSGRADTQYF
J: TRBJ2-3; V: TRBV5-6; CDR3: CASSLRYSTDTQYF
J: TRBJ2-1; V: TRBV5-1; CDR3: CASSSGTGEGNEQFF
J: TRBJ2-3; V: TRBV7-3; CDR3: CASSRGRTDTQYF
J: TRBJ2-5; V: TRBV5-8; CDR3: CASSPQGRETQYF
J: TRBJ1-5; V: TRBV30; CDR3: CAWDEGNQPQHF
J: TRBJ1-5; V: TRBV6-5; CDR3: CASSLTISNQPQHF
J: TRBJ2-1; V: TRBV7-6; CDR3: CASSLISGKYNEQFF
J: TRBJ2-7; V: TRBV28; CDR3: CASSLRDSSYEQYF
J: TRBJ1-2; V: TRBV18; CDR3: CASSPYSTGEGYTF
J: TRBJ1-4; V: TRBV7-6; CDR3: CASSLAPGQGGNEKLFF
J: TRBJ2-1; V: TRBV6-4; CDR3: CASRKSGGTSVHEQFF
J: TRBJ1-3; V: TRBV7-6; CDR3: CASTEWGAGNTIYF
J: TRBJ2-7; V: TRBV7-9; CDR3: CASSLVPREQYF
J: TRBJ2-1; V: TRBV4-2; CDR3: CASRETSGNYNEQFF
J: TRBJ2-7; V: TRBV15; CDR3: CATSRLWDRTYEQYF
J: TRBJ2-3; V: TRBV4-2; CDR3: CASSQGSDTDTQYF
J: TRBJ2-1; V: TRBV7-2; CDR3: CASSFSGGYPNEQFF
J: TRBJ2-3; V: TRBV10-3; CDR3: CAISEPRGGTGRPGTTDTQYF
J: TRBJ2-1; V: TRBV18; CDR3: CASSPGSGRSNEQFF
J: TRBJ2-1; V: TRBV2; CDR3: CASSEVLVVGNEQFF
J: TRBJ2-1; V: TRBV29-1; CDR3: CSGSGNEQFF
J: TRBJ2-7; V: TRBV7-9; CDR3: CASSFLVGVRSEQYF
J: TRBJ2-5; V: TRBV28; CDR3: CASSLNRGETQYF
J: TRBJ1-1; V: TRBV30; CDR3: CASSPGTVEAFF
J: TRBJ2-7; V: TRBV5-6; CDR3: CASSLEGSGVEQYF
J: TRBJ2-1; V: TRBV7-7; CDR3: CASSPLGHLGVNEQFF
J: TRBJ2-7; V: TRBV5-1; CDR3: CASQTGDSYEQYF
J: TRBJ2-7; V: TRBV6-5; CDR3: CASSYSSYSTYEQYF
J: TRBJ2-7; V: TRBV20-1; CDR3: CSAASGGEQYF
J: TRBJ2-7; V: TRBV7-6; CDR3: CASSLVTGPEGEQYF
J: TRBJ2-2; V: TRBV4-2; CDR3: CASSQEGVQTGELFF
J: TRBJ2-7; V: TRBV7-8; CDR3: CASSFDSNTYEQYF
J: TRBJ1-2; V: TRBV11-1; CDR3: CASSVGQGGYTF
J: TRBJ2-7; V: TRBV5-4; CDR3: CASSPGLAEIYEQYF
J: TRBJ1-1; V: TRBV11-3; CDR3: CASSFEQANTEAFF
J: TRBJ2-3; V: TRBV5-4; CDR3: CASSLDRDFTDTQYF
J: TRBJ2-7; V: TRBV10-3; CDR3: CATSPGQGYEQYF
J: TRBJ1-2; V: TRBV5-6; CDR3: CASSLEQGTNYGYTF
J: TRBJ2-5; V: TRBV6-1; CDR3: CASGEAGGGETQYF
J: TRBJ2-7; V: TRBV30; CDR3: CAWLDPGTGAYEQYF
J: TRBJ1-4; V: TRBV19; CDR3: CASSTLAGVRVEKLFF
J: TRBJ2-7; V: TRBV5-6; CDR3: CASRTTRESSYEQYF
J: TRBJ2-2; V: TRBV6-5; CDR3: CASSSPGQLNTGELFF
J: TRBJ1-4; V: TRBV4-3; CDR3: CASSQDRFGEKLFF
J: TRBJ2-2; V: TRBV11-2; CDR3: CASSNSGTGEAGELFF
J: TRBJ1-4; V: TRBV23-1; CDR3: CASSQLDREWDNEKLFF
J: TRBJ1-1; V: TRBV5-6; CDR3: CASSYGETNTEAFF
J: TRBJ2-7; V: TRBV30; CDR3: CAWSTSSYEQYF
J: TRBJ2-7; V: TRBV7-2; CDR3: CASSLVLGQATYEQYF